This T cell receptor (beta chain) was documented in a study of cytomegalovirus exposure and HLA in healthy donors. Study-level results: Earlier analysis looked at TCR beta V segments, and most were productive about 90% or about 30% of the time. Immune exposure information available was restricted to CMV serostatus.

This clone has just one count. Its specificity is unknown. V shed 1 base and J shed 4 bases, with 8 bases lying between them. CDR1 is SGDLS, CDR2 YYNGEE, per germline. This CDR3 has 14 residues. PCR involved 60 Vbeta and 13 Jbeta primers. Assay used: immunoSEQ multiplex PCR; TCRdb lists only in-frame clones, some missing. Here the sample spans 150,000 to 200,000 clones, 84% being singletons. The sample was PBMCs. The receptor comes from a boy between 10 and 17 years old in good health and CMV-seronegative. The genes are TRBV9 and TRBJ2-2; tentatively, D is TRBD1 (5 bases). Here the CDR3 DNA reads TGTGCCAGCAGCGTACAGGGTACCACCGGGGAGCTGTTTTTT. Protein sequence: CASSVQGTTGELFF. The full variable domain, its missing parts supplied by reference TRBV9 and TRBJ2-2, is DSGVTQTPKHLITATGQRVTLRCSPRSGDLSVYWYQQSLDQGLQFLIQYYNGEERAKGNILERFSAQQFPDLHSELNLSSLELGDSALYFCASSVQGTTGELFFGEGSRLTVL.